Each of the 19 T cell receptor beta chains below was sequenced from the same sample in a study of cytomegalovirus exposure and HLA in healthy donors. The study ran its PCR with 60 Vbeta and 13 Jbeta primers. The repertoire was sequenced with immunoSEQ multiplex PCR; TCRdb's copy has only in-frame clones and lacks some. The sample includes roughly 100,000 clones, roughly 72% seen only once; the top ten take approximately 5%. The sample consisted of PBMCs. The receptor set was obtained from a woman younger than 30 in good health and CMV-seropositive.

The chain combines TRBV11-2 with TRBJ2-3, with D maybe TRBD2 (6 bases). This CDR3 has 15 residues. Trimming stripped 1 base from V and 2 bases from J, with 10 bases between. The germline V gene has CDR1 SGHAT and CDR2 FQNNGV. The CDR3 DNA reads as TGTGCCAGCAGCTTAGGGGTAGCGGTCACAGATACGCAGTATTTT. Its protein product is CASSLGVAVTDTQYF. The variable domain in full, completed from reference TRBV11-2 and TRBJ2-3, reads EAGVAQSPRYKIIEKRQSVAFWCNPISGHATLYWYQQILGQGPKLLIQFQNNGVVDDSQLPKDRFSAERLKGVDSTLKIQPAKLEDSAVYLCASSLGVAVTDTQYFGPGTRLTVL.

This chain connects TRBV10-3 to TRBJ2-1; TRBD2 matches at 9 bases. The CDR3 sequence is 17 residues long. The V gene's germline CDR1 is ENHRY and CDR2 SYGVKD. Germline trimming cut 6 bases from V and 7 bases from J; bases unmatched to any gene: 16. CDR3 residues: CAISVISGSALGNEQFF. In nucleotides, the CDR3 is TGTGCCATCAGCGTAATTAGCGGGAGCGCTCTGGGGAATGAGCAGTTCTTC.

The V and J genes are TRBV5-1 and TRBJ2-5, with 7 bases matching TRBD1. The CDR3 loop spans 13 amino acids. Germline V gene sequence: CDR1 SGHRS, CDR2 YFSETQ. The junction had 3 bases not matched to a gene; V was cut back by 2 bases and J by 5 bases. DNA for the CDR3: TGCGCCAGCAGCTTAGGGGGCGCGGAGACCCAGTACTTC. Protein product: CASSLGGAETQYF. The full variable domain, rest sourced from reference TRBV5-1 and TRBJ2-5, is KAGVTQTPRYLIKTRGQQVTLSCSPISGHRSVSWYQQTPGQGLQFLFEYFSETQRNKGNFPGRFSGRQFSNSRSEMNVSTLELGDSALYLCASSLGGAETQYFGPGTRLLVL.

This chain joins TRBV28 and TRBJ2-7; 7 nucleotides agree with TRBD2. V trimming: 4 bases; J trimming: 2 bases; junction bases outside the gene matches: 11. The CDR3 consists of 16 residues. The V gene's germline CDR1 is MDHEN and CDR2 SYDVKM. Here the CDR3 reads CASSSILAEHTYEQYF. The CDR3 nucleotides read TGTGCCAGCAGTTCCATCCTAGCGGAACATACCTACGAGCAGTACTTC.

The CDR3 loop is CASRGAGASYEQYF. CDR3 DNA: TGTGCCAGCCGGGGGGCGGGAGCCTCCTACGAGCAGTACTTC. The V and J genes are TRBV2 and TRBJ2-7; the D gene is possibly TRBD2 (7 bases). The CDR3 is made up of 14 amino acids. From germline, CDR1 is SNHLY and CDR2 FYNNEI. With 8 bases removed from V and 0 bases from J, the gap between germline ends came to 14 bases. Combining the CDR3 with reference TRBV2 and TRBJ2-7 gives the whole variable domain EPEVTQTPSHQVTQMGQEVILRCVPISNHLYFYWYRQILGQKVEFLVSFYNNEISEKSEIFDDQFSVERPDGSNFTLKIRSTKLEDSAMYFCASRGAGASYEQYFGPGTRLTVT.

The count of this clone is one. V is TRBV9 and J is TRBJ2-2; 7 bases match TRBD2. Germline V CDR1 and CDR2: SGDLS, YYNGEE. The ends lost 3 bases at V and 7 bases at J; junction bases unmatched: 3. The CDR3 is 13 amino acids. CDR3 nucleotides: TGTGCCAGCAGCGCCCGCGGGAGCGGGGAGCTGTTTTTT. Its protein product is CASSARGSGELFF.

The rearrangement uses TRBV23-1 and TRBJ2-1, with D perhaps TRBD2 (6 bases). TRBV23-1 is an ORF for which the function is uncertain. V lost 7 bases and J lost 10, with 20 bases in between. This CDR3 has 14 amino acids. The DNA of the CDR3 is TGCGCCAGCATATCGGAGGGGACTCTCCGGGAGCAGTTCTTC. Translation gives CASISEGTLREQFF.

The V and J genes are TRBV2 and TRBJ2-7; 9 bases agree with TRBD1. V gave up 4 bases and J gave up 3 bases; unmatched junction bases: 7. CDR1 is SNHLY and CDR2 is FYNNEI in the germline V gene. The CDR3 length is 15 residues. This chain's CDR3 is CASSAFPGQGYEQYF. In nucleotides, the CDR3 is TGTGCCAGCAGTGCTTTCCCGGGACAGGGCTACGAGCAGTACTTC.

This clone showed up just once. This chain joins TRBV19 and TRBJ1-2, with TRBD1 identical over 8 bases. The CDR3 has 15 amino acids. After removal of 5 bases from V and 5 bases from J, the junction contained 10 bases not matched to a gene. Germline V CDR1 and CDR2: LNHDA, SQIVND (reference sequence). The CDR3: CASSETTGARYGYTF. The CDR3 DNA follows: TGTGCCAGTAGTGAAACGACAGGGGCTCGGTATGGCTACACCTTC.

This rearrangement joins TRBV5-4 to TRBJ2-7, with 12 positions matching TRBD2. The CDR3 runs 17 residues. Germline V lookup: CDR1 SGHNT, CDR2 YYREEE (reference sequence). The V segment lost 2 bases and the J segment 2 bases; nucleotides outside the gene matches: 8. The CDR3 here is CASSLSWASGRAYEQYF. DNA of the CDR3: TGTGCCAGCAGCTTATCCTGGGCTAGCGGGAGGGCCTACGAGCAGTACTTC.

The J gene is TRBJ1-2, the V gene TRBV5-6; TRBD1 agrees at 11 bases. V lost 4 bases and J lost 4; bases outside the gene matches: 12. Germline CDR1 and CDR2: SGHDT and YYEEEE. This CDR3 comprises 17 residues. As DNA, the CDR3 is TGTGCCAGCAGCCCCGGGACAGGGGGAGGTTATGTCTATGGCTACACCTTC. It yields the protein CASSPGTGGGYVYGYTF.

The chain carries TRBV13 and TRBJ2-1, with D unclear. This CDR3 is 15 amino acids long. Germline CDR1 PRHDT, CDR2 FYEKMQ (reference sequence). The germline V and J ends were trimmed by 0 bases and 5 bases, with 11 bases remaining between them. The CDR3 DNA reads TGTGCCAGCAGCTTAGGGGAGATCGTAAACAATGAGCAGTTCTTC. This codes for CASSLGEIVNNEQFF.

The chain has TRBV5-1 and TRBJ1-1, with TRBD1 matching over 7 bases. The CDR3 loop spans 13 amino acids. CDR1 is SGHRS, CDR2 YFSETQ, per germline. V dropped 4 bases and J dropped 4; count of bases not matched to a gene: 4. The CDR3 sequence: CASSRQGGTEAFF. The DNA of the CDR3 is TGCGCCAGCAGCAGACAGGGCGGCACTGAAGCTTTCTTT.

The J gene is TRBJ2-7, the V gene TRBV28; TRBD2 matches at 9 bases. V was clipped by 2 bases and J by 4 bases; unmatched bases: 21. The CDR3 is 20 residues long. Germline V lookup: CDR1 MDHEN, CDR2 SYDVKM. CDR3 nucleotides: TGTGCCAGCAGTTTAGTGGGCGGGAGGGCCGATTTCACAGGAGGATACGAGCAGTACTTC. Encoded protein: CASSLVGGRADFTGGYEQYF.

This clone has only a few counts. The CDR3 here is CSVESGRAFGELFF. The CDR3 DNA reads as TGCAGCGTTGAGAGCGGGAGGGCCTTCGGGGAGCTGTTTTTT. V is TRBV29-1 and J is TRBJ2-2, with 10 nucleotides matching TRBD2. The CDR3 has 14 amino acids. Germline lookup yields CDR1 SQVTM and CDR2 ANQGSEA. V was clipped by 3 bases and J by 7 bases; unmatched bases: 5.

The chain has TRBV6-5 and TRBJ1-5, with D perhaps matching TRBD1 (6 bases). Trimming took 6 bases from V and 0 from J, leaving 12 bases between them. The CDR3 consists of 15 residues. From germline, CDR1 is MNHEY and CDR2 SVGAGI. In nucleotides, the CDR3 is TGTGCCAGCAGCCCACAGGGCAATAGCAATCAGCCCCAGCATTTT. It specifies CASSPQGNSNQPQHF.

The rearrangement uses TRBV29-1 and TRBJ1-2; D is undetermined. Trimming removed 2 bases from V and 4 bases from J, with 8 bases in between. CDR1 is SQVTM, CDR2 ANQGSEA, per germline. CDR3 length equals 12 residues. CDR3 DNA: TGCAGCGTTGAACTGGGCCCCTATGGCTACACCTTC. Protein sequence: CSVELGPYGYTF.

The chain couples TRBV5-1 to TRBJ2-1; TRBD1 matches at 9 bases. CDR3 length: 16 amino acids. Per germline, CDR1 SGHRS and CDR2 YFSETQ. V lost 0 bases and J lost 5; bases outside the gene matches: 6. The CDR3 sequence: CASSLDPGTGNNEQFF. As DNA, the CDR3 is TGCGCCAGCAGCTTGGATCCCGGGACAGGGAACAATGAGCAGTTCTTC.

V usage is TRBV28 and J usage is TRBJ2-5; TRBD2 matches at 7 bases. Trimming removed 3 bases from V and 2 bases from J; junction bases left unmatched: 9. CDR1 is MDHEN and CDR2 is SYDVKM in the germline V gene. The CDR3 spans 16 residues. The CDR3 region has the DNA TGTGCCAGCAGTTTCCAACTAGCGCAAAAACAAGAGACCCAGTACTTC. Amino acid sequence: CASSFQLAQKQETQYF.